The table lists the clone carrying this T cell receptor beta chain with a few counts. Its matching antigen is unknown. Single cDNA molecules in the library carried unique molecular identifiers attached during preparation. TCRdb fed the RACE reads into MiXCR, producing one record per CDR3 protein. The sample has 150,000 to 200,000 distinct CDR3 sequences, around 20% seen once. As for time point: patch test 1, 2 weeks after DPC sensitization. Treatment of the sample: therapeutic diphenylcyclopropenone sensitization with weekly scalp DPC. This sample is drawn from a study of human T cells and chemical hapten exposure. J lost 2 bases, V lost 6 bases, and 5 bases had no gene match. Germline V gives CDR1 MDHEN, CDR2 SYDVKM. This CDR3 contains 14 residues. General study findings and limits: Given that the donors had alopecia, their immune response may differ from that seen in healthy people.

The V call is TRBV28, the J call TRBJ2-3; 7 nucleotides match TRBD2. This specimen was whole blood, taken in connection with sensitization to the hapten diphenylcyclopropenone (DPC). The TCR originated in a woman in her forties or fifties with alopecia areata. Some clones in this sample may be carry-over from other donors' samples. The CDR3 is CASSWGGITDTQYF. CDR3 DNA: TGTGCCAGCAGCTGGGGGGGGATCACAGATACGCAGTATTTT.